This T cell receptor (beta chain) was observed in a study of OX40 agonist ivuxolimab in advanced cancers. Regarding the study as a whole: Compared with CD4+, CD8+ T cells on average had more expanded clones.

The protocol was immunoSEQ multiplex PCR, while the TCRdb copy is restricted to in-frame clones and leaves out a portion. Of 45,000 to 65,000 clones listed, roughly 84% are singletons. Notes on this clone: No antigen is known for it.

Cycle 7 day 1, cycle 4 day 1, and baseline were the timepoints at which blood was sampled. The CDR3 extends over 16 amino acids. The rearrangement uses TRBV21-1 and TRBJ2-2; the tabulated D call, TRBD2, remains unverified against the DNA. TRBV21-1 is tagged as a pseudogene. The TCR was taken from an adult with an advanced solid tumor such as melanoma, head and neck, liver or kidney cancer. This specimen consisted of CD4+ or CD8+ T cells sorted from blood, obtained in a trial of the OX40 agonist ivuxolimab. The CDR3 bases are TGTGCCAGCAGCAAACTAGCGGGAGTTGACACCGGGGAGCTGTTTTTT. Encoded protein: CASSKLAGVDTGELFF.